This TCR beta chain was sequenced in a study of T cells after somatic rescue of genetic block. Produced via immunoSEQ multiplex PCR; TCRdb's table is partial and in-frame only. This sample carries 110,000 or so clones, about 89% of them seen once, and the ten largest clones take 1.4% to 1.5%. Trimming pared 2 bases from V and 0 bases from J, leaving 10 bases between. This CDR3 comprises 15 residues. Germline loops: CDR1 SEHNR, CDR2 FQNEAQ (reference sequence). Sequencing input: peripheral blood mononuclear cells (PBMCs). The TCR was taken from a woman aged 18-35 years. V gene TRBV7-9 combines with J gene TRBJ1-2; D not certain. CDR3 sequence (DNA): TGTGCCAGCAGCTTAAATGCCGGATCTAACTATGGCTACACCTTC. Its translation is CASSLNAGSNYGYTF.